The 21 T cell receptor beta chains below were found in one sample sequenced in a study of T cell clonality in common variable immunodeficiency (dated by TCRdb to about 2015). Libraries were constructed by the immunoSEQ multiplex PCR assay. TCRdb took this table from immuneACCESS and kept in-frame rearrangements with V and J called. Such tables lack part of the clones; where checked against another copy, unresolved V genes explain under half of the gap, and the rest is unexplained. With about 39,000 clones recorded, this sample contains no clone counted only once. In total, the top ten clones hold 2.5% to 3.5% of the sample. Sequencing was performed on peripheral blood mononuclear cells. The receptors derive from a person aged 18 to 70 in good health.

This clone was seen ten or more times. The CDR3 is cut off 3 residues early in the read; its end comes from the germline J gene. The chain has TRBV7-3 and TRBJ2-7; 7 bases match TRBD2. Per germline, CDR1 SGHTA and CDR2 FQGTGA. The CDR3 sequence is 14 residues long. Losses at the gene ends were 3 bases for V and 4 bases for J; bases not matched to a gene: 6. The CDR3 loop reads CASSFAGEGYEQYF. The sequenced part of the CDR3 DNA is TGTGCCAGCAGCTTTGCGGGGGAGGGGTACGAG.

This clone was detected ten times or more. Sequencing ends 3 residues short of the CDR3 end; the germline J gene provides the rest. The J gene is TRBJ2-2, the V gene TRBV5-1, with 7 bases lining up with TRBD1. V was pared by 4 bases and J by 0 bases, with 3 bases of the junction left unmatched. Germline CDR1 reads SGHRS; CDR2 reads YFSETQ. The CDR3 is 15 residues long. CDR3 bases read: TGCGCCAGCAGCACTACAGGGGCGAACACCGGGGAG. Its translation: CASSTTGANTGE. The whole CDR3 sequence is CASSTTGANTGELFF.

The sample holds many counts of this clone. The read comes to an end 3 residues before the CDR3 does, leaving the germline J gene to fill in the end. V is TRBV7-3 and J is TRBJ1-1; D is perhaps TRBD1 (6 bases). The CDR3 runs to 12 residues. V was trimmed by 5 bases and J by 5 bases, leaving 9 bases between them. CDR1 and CDR2 from the germline V gene are SGHTA and FQGTGA. The CDR3 region is CASSAQGTEAFF. The part of the CDR3 DNA that was read is TGTGCCAGCAGCGCCCAGGGGACTGAA.

This clone was seen only a few times. The sequenced part of the CDR3 DNA is TGTGCCAGCAGCTTAGGAAGCTCGGGTGAAAAG. Translation gives CASSLGSSGEK. The entire CDR3 protein is CASSLGSSGEKLFF. The chain recombines TRBV7-9 with TRBJ2-2; no firm D call. The read ends 3 residues shy of where the CDR3 ends; the end is completed using the germline J gene. The CDR3 is 14 residues long. Germline values: CDR1 SEHNR, CDR2 FQNEAQ (reference sequence). The whole variable domain, remainder taken from reference TRBV7-9 and TRBJ2-2, is DTGVSQNPRHKITKRGQNVTFRCDPISEHNRLYWYRQTLGQGPEFLTYFQNEAQLEKSRLLSDRFSAERPKGSFSTLEIQRTEQGDSAMYLCASSLGSSGEKLFFGEGSRLTVL.

This clone turned up a few times. From the germline J gene comes the end of the CDR3, since the read stops 3 residues before it. The rearrangement links TRBV18 to TRBJ1-2; D gene unclear. This CDR3 comprises 16 residues. Germline assignment: CDR1 KGHSH and CDR2 LQKENI. The CDR3 loop reads CASSPSPSYQPYTYTF. The CDR3 DNA, read in part, is TGTGCCAGCTCACCGTCGCCTAGCTATCAACCTTATACC.

Concerning this clone: The read falls 3 residues short of the CDR3 end, and the missing part is taken from the germline J gene. This chain uses TRBV6-4 with TRBJ2-1; possibly TRBD1 for D (5 bases). The CDR3 contains 15 residues. Trimming took 3 bases from V and 9 from J, leaving 18 bases between them. Germline V CDR1 and CDR2: MRHNA, SNTAGT. CDR3 amino acids: CASSDYRTDVREQFF. The CDR3 bases that were read are TGTGCCAGCAGTGATTACAGGACGGACGTTCGTGAG.

In this sample, this clone turned up a few times. The read halts 3 residues ahead of the CDR3 end, with the missing end drawn from the germline J gene. The chain has TRBV7-2 and TRBJ1-2; no clear D. The CDR3 sequence is 13 residues long. Germline CDR1 is SGHTA and CDR2 is FQGNSA. The sequenced part of the CDR3 DNA is TGTGCCAGCAGCTTAGGGCAGGCCTACGAC. Translated: CASSLGQAYD. The entire CDR3 protein is CASSLGQAYDYTF.

This clone came up many times. The observed sequence ends 3 residues before the CDR3 terminus, with the missing tail filled in from the germline J gene. The V call is TRBV7-2, the J call TRBJ2-2; TRBD1 agrees at 8 bases. V dropped 5 bases and J dropped 8; count of bases not matched to a gene: 4. The V gene's germline CDR1 is SGHTA and CDR2 FQGNSA. CDR3 length: 13 amino acids. CDR3 protein: CASSPGGSGELFF. The covered CDR3 bases are TGTGCCAGCAGCCCAGGGGGCTCGGGGGAG. Complete variable domain (other parts from reference TRBV7-2 and TRBJ2-2): GAGVSQSPSNKVTEKGKDVELRCDPISGHTALYWYRQSLGQGLEFLIYFQGNSAPDKSGLPSDRFSAERTGGSVSTLTIQRTQQEDSAVYLCASSPGGSGELFFGEGSRLTVL.

This clone was observed many times. The CDR3 end lies 3 residues beyond the end of the read and is filled in from the germline J gene. The chain employs TRBV6-1 and TRBJ2-1; 10 bases fit TRBD2. The CDR3 runs 15 residues. In germline, CDR1 is MNHNS, CDR2 SASEGT. The V and J ends lost 4 bases and 3 bases, in that order; junction bases with no gene match: 3. The part of the CDR3 DNA that was read is TGTGCCAGCAGTGGGACTAGCGGTCGCTACAATGAG. Translation gives CASSGTSGRYNE. The CDR3 in full is CASSGTSGRYNEQFF.

This clone was counted many times. The CDR3 goes on 3 residues after the read ends, and that part is filled in from the germline J gene. The V and J genes are TRBV19 and TRBJ2-2; no firm D call. This CDR3 has 13 amino acids. From germline, CDR1 is LNHDA and CDR2 SQIVND (reference sequence). Trimming took 6 bases from V and 4 from J, leaving 9 bases between them. The chain's CDR3 is CASSYYRTGELFF. Incomplete CDR3 DNA: TGTGCCAGTAGCTACTACCGCACCGGGGAG.

This clone was observed at least ten times. The CDR3 goes on 3 residues after the read ends, and that part is filled in from the germline J gene. The rearrangement links TRBV7-7 to TRBJ2-1; 10 bases fit TRBD2. This CDR3 is 17 amino acids long. The germline V gene has CDR1 SSHAT and CDR2 FNYEAQ (reference sequence). The junction had 8 bases not matched to a gene; V was cut back by 1 base and J by 5 bases. CDR3 protein: CASSLGLAGASDNEQFF. The CDR3 DNA, read in part, is TGTGCCAGCAGCTTAGGGCTAGCGGGAGCCTCGGACAATGAG.

The table lists this clone with many counts. The CDR3 end lies 3 residues beyond the end of the read and is filled in from the germline J gene. The V call is TRBV28, the J call TRBJ2-7, with 9 bases fitting TRBD2. This CDR3 has 15 amino acids. The trim removed 6 bases at V and 2 bases at J, leaving 8 bases unmatched. Germline V gene data show CDR1 as MDHEN and CDR2 as SYDVKM. The CDR3 spells CASSAPGLATYEQYF. The DNA read from the CDR3 is TGTGCCAGCAGCGCACCGGGACTAGCCACCTACGAG.

Ten or more counts support this clone. CDR3 in amino acids: CSGSGTNYGYTF. The sequenced CDR3 bases are TGCAGCGGCTCCGGGACAAACTATGGC. This chain links TRBV29-1 with TRBJ1-2; possible D gene TRBD1, 6 bases. The read gets to within 3 residues of the CDR3 end, and the germline J gene fills in the rest. Germline V gives CDR1 SQVTM, CDR2 ANQGSEA. The CDR3 totals 12 residues. Trimming left V 7 bases short and J 2 bases short, with 11 bases between.

This clone was seen repeatedly, ten times or more. The CDR3 end lies 3 residues beyond the end of the read and is filled in from the germline J gene. The gene calls are TRBV30 and TRBJ2-1, with TRBD2 matching 8 bases. CDR1 and CDR2 (germline): GTSNPN, SVGIG (reference sequence). The CDR3 has 11 amino acids. V gave up 5 bases and J gave up 7 bases; unmatched junction bases: 1. CDR3: CAWERGNEQFF. The DNA read from the CDR3 is TGTGCCTGGGAGCGGGGGAATGAG.

In its sample, this clone was seen a few times. The read terminates 3 residues ahead of where the CDR3 ends, so the germline J gene completes it. The V call is TRBV7-2, the J call TRBJ2-2, with a tentative D call TRBD2 (5 bases). This CDR3 contains 14 residues. Germline CDR1 is SGHTA and CDR2 is FQGNSA. The CDR3 loop reads CASSSRAANSPLFF. Incomplete CDR3 DNA: TGTGCCAGCAGCTCAAGAGCGGCGAATTCACCG.

Many counts were recorded for this clone. Read coverage stops 3 residues before the CDR3 terminus; the germline J gene supplies the remainder. The gene calls are TRBV7-9 and TRBJ1-1; 9 bases line up with TRBD1. The V segment lost 5 bases and the J segment 1 base; nucleotides outside the gene matches: 5. Germline V gene data show CDR1 as SEHNR and CDR2 as FQNEAQ (reference sequence). The CDR3 runs 15 residues. The CDR3 loop is CASSRGQGQNTEAFF. The CDR3 DNA, read in part, is TGTGCCAGCAGCCGTGGACAGGGGCAGAACACTGAA.

This clone was detected ten times or more. CDR3 sequence reads: CASSQSDLRVLSYEQYF. Incomplete CDR3 DNA: TGTGCCAGCAGCCAGTCGGATTTGCGGGTACTCTCCTACGAG. V and J are TRBV4-2 and TRBJ2-7; tentatively, D is TRBD2 (5 bases). The read gets to within 3 residues of the CDR3 end, and the germline J gene fills in the rest. Germline V lookup: CDR1 LGHNA, CDR2 YNFKEQ. The CDR3 length is 17 residues. Between the trimmed V and J ends, which lost 3 bases and 0 bases, there was a span of 18 bases.

This clone was counted between two and nine times. The observed sequence ends 3 residues before the CDR3 terminus, with the missing tail filled in from the germline J gene. V and J are TRBV11-2 and TRBJ2-2, with TRBD2 matching 8 bases. Trimming cost V 6 bases and J 6 bases; bases outside gene matches: 9. The CDR3 is 15 residues long. Looked up from germline, CDR1 is SGHAT and CDR2 is FQNNGV. CDR3 loop: CASRSTGLAAGELFF. CDR3 DNA (partial): TGTGCCAGCAGGAGCACAGGACTAGCAGCCGGGGAG.

At least ten counts were recorded for this clone. With the read ending 3 residues before the CDR3 end, the germline J gene is used to fill in that end. The chain couples TRBV29-1 to TRBJ2-1, with 14 bases matching TRBD2. V lost 7 bases to trimming and J lost 9 bases; unmatched junction nucleotides: 11. Germline CDR1 and CDR2: SQVTM and ANQGSEA. The CDR3 covers 15 residues. The CDR3 spells CSGDPGLAGASEQFF. The CDR3 bases that were read are TGCAGCGGGGACCCGGGACTAGCGGGAGCGAGTGAG.

Note on this clone: The read stops 3 residues short of the end of the CDR3; the missing end is completed from the germline J gene. This chain joins TRBV7-2 and TRBJ2-1; D perhaps matches TRBD2 (7 bases). Germline loops: CDR1 SGHTA, CDR2 FQGNSA. The CDR3 runs 15 residues. Trimming pared 2 bases from V and 7 bases from J, leaving 15 bases between. CDR3 DNA (partial): TGTGCCAGCAGCTTAAAGGCGGGGGCGAAGAATGAG. Translating it yields CASSLKAGAKNE. The whole CDR3 region reads CASSLKAGAKNEQFF. Full variable domain (outside the CDR3, taken from reference TRBV7-2 and TRBJ2-1): GAGVSQSPSNKVTEKGKDVELRCDPISGHTALYWYRQSLGQGLEFLIYFQGNSAPDKSGLPSDRFSAERTGGSVSTLTIQRTQQEDSAVYLCASSLKAGAKNEQFFGPGTRLTVL.

This clone has a count of ten or more. The read falls 3 residues short of the CDR3 end, and the missing part is taken from the germline J gene. V is TRBV18 and J is TRBJ2-7; 7 bases are shared with TRBD1. V shed 4 bases and J 2 bases; nucleotides not matched to a gene: 5. The CDR3 totals 14 residues. In germline, CDR1 is KGHSH, CDR2 LQKENI. The sequenced CDR3 bases are TGTGCCAGCTCACAGGGGGCCCAAACCTACGAG. Protein product: CASSQGAQTYE. The complete CDR3 reads CASSQGAQTYEQYF.